Each of the 27 T cell receptor beta chains below was sequenced from the same sample in a study of control samples from healthy donors and cancer patients (TCRdb year 2020). The library came from the immunoSEQ multiplex PCR assay. The clones in this table, taken by TCRdb from immuneACCESS, are in-frame only. Not every clone is retained; where verified, under half of the shortfall comes from an unresolved V gene, and the cause of the rest is unknown. This sample lists 200,000 to 250,000 clones; about 93% were detected once. 1.5% of the sample goes to the ten largest clones. What was sequenced was blood. These receptors were collected from a man aged 45-60 years in good health.

DNA of the CDR3: TGCGCCAGCAGTGACCTCTGGACAGGGAGGATGGAAGCTTTCTTT. It yields the protein CASSDLWTGRMEAFF. The gene calls are TRBV10-2 and TRBJ1-1; 8 nucleotides match TRBD1. Germline CDR1 WSHSY, CDR2 SAAADI. After removal of 3 bases from V and 8 bases from J, the junction contained 11 bases not matched to a gene. The CDR3 runs 15 residues.

In this sample, this clone turned up once. The chain uses TRBV2 and TRBJ2-2, with D maybe TRBD1 (6 bases). The germline V and J ends were trimmed by 5 bases and 6 bases, with 10 bases remaining between them. Germline V gene data show CDR1 as SNHLY and CDR2 as FYNNEI. This CDR3 has 13 residues. The CDR3 DNA follows: TGTGCCAGCAGTCGGACAGAACCCGGGGAGCTGTTTTTT. Amino acids: CASSRTEPGELFF.

The chain recombines TRBV5-1 with TRBJ2-1, with D perhaps TRBD2 (6 bases). The germline CDR1 and CDR2 sequences are SGHRS and YFSETQ. V shed 3 bases and J shed 2 bases, with 15 bases lying between them. The CDR3 is 16 residues long. Here the CDR3 DNA reads TGCGCCAGCAGCTCCCCGGGCGGGGTAGCCTACAATGAGCAGTTCTTC. Protein: CASSSPGGVAYNEQFF. Looking up the rest from reference TRBV5-1 and TRBJ2-1 gives the full variable domain: KAGVTQTPRYLIKTRGQQVTLSCSPISGHRSVSWYQQTPGQGLQFLFEYFSETQRNKGNFPGRFSGRQFSNSRSEMNVSTLELGDSALYLCASSSPGGVAYNEQFFGPGTRLTVL.

J is TRBJ2-6 and V is TRBV5-8; 11 bases match TRBD1. The junction had 2 bases not matched to a gene; V was cut back by 3 bases and J by 3 bases. Germline V gives CDR1 SGHTS, CDR2 YDEGEE. The CDR3 covers 16 residues. CDR3 bases: TGTGCCAGCAGCTCGGACAGGGGGCTTGGGGCCAACGTCCTGACTTTC. This encodes CASSSDRGLGANVLTF.

This chain connects TRBV18 to TRBJ1-5; D uncertain. Germline CDR1 is KGHSH and CDR2 is LQKENI. V was cut by 2 bases and J by 6 bases, with 8 bases left in between. CDR3 length: 13 residues. This CDR3 is CASSPERSQPQHF. In DNA form, the CDR3 reads TGTGCCAGCTCACCAGAAAGATCTCAGCCCCAGCATTTT.

This CDR3 is CASSVHRDRGYEKLFF. The CDR3 DNA reads TGTGCCAGCAGCGTCCACCGGGACAGGGGGTATGAAAAACTGTTTTTT. J is TRBJ1-4 and V is TRBV7-9; 11 bases map to TRBD1. The J segment lost 6 bases and the V segment lost 5 bases, leaving 8 bases of the junction unmatched. The germline gives CDR1 SEHNR, CDR2 FQNEAQ (reference sequence). The CDR3 runs to 16 residues.

This chain links TRBV5-8 with TRBJ2-3; D is unclear. Germline assignment: CDR1 SGHTS and CDR2 YDEGEE. V gave up 0 bases and J gave up 2 bases, with 13 bases separating them. The CDR3 is 16 amino acids. The CDR3: CASSLGEMGPTDTQYF. CDR3 sequence (DNA): TGTGCCAGCAGCTTGGGTGAGATGGGCCCCACAGATACGCAGTATTTT.

This chain connects TRBV7-9 to TRBJ2-5; D not resolved. Germline CDR1 is SEHNR and CDR2 is FQNEAQ (reference sequence). The CDR3 has 13 amino acids. V gave up 4 bases and J gave up 5 bases, with 11 bases separating them. CDR3 protein: CASSSTPGETQYF. The CDR3 DNA reads TGTGCCAGCAGCTCGACGCCCGGGGAGACCCAGTACTTC.

In this sample, this clone turned up a few times. The chain joins TRBV19 to TRBJ2-2; tentatively, D is TRBD1 (5 bases). The germline CDR1 and CDR2 sequences are LNHDA and SQIVND (reference sequence). The CDR3 totals 14 residues. Trimming left V 5 bases short and J 4 bases short, with 11 bases between. As DNA, the CDR3 is TGTGCCAGTAGTGGCTCTAGGGGCACCGGGGAGCTGTTTTTT. It is translated as CASSGSRGTGELFF.

The chain links TRBV2 to TRBJ2-7, with D perhaps TRBD1 (5 bases). V was cut by 3 bases and J by 3 bases, with 9 bases left in between. The CDR3 totals 13 residues. From germline, CDR1 is SNHLY and CDR2 FYNNEI. CDR3 DNA sequence: TGTGCCAGCAGTGATCGGACAAACTACGAGCAGTACGTC. Translated, it gives CASSDRTNYEQYV.

The rearrangement links TRBV6-5 to TRBJ1-5, with D hard to call. Trimming removed 0 bases from V and 9 bases from J, with 6 bases in between. CDR3 length: 12 amino acids. In germline, CDR1 is MNHEY, CDR2 SVGAGI. CDR3 bases: TGTGCCAGCAGTTACTCTCACGGGCCCCAGCATTTT. The encoded protein is CASSYSHGPQHF.

The chain links TRBV18 to TRBJ1-1; perhaps TRBD1 as D (5 bases). The germline V gene encodes CDR1 KGHSH and CDR2 LQKENI. There are 12 residues in the CDR3. V was trimmed by 2 bases and J by 7 bases, leaving 8 bases between them. This CDR3 reads CASSPGGDEAFF. DNA of the CDR3: TGTGCCAGCTCACCAGGGGGGGATGAAGCTTTCTTT.

The chain carries TRBV6-2 or TRBV6-3 and TRBJ2-7; 9 bases line up with TRBD1. With 5 bases clipped from V and 3 bases from J, the junction kept 8 bases outside the gene matches. CDR3 length equals 15 residues. Germline V gene sequence: CDR1 MNHEY, CDR2 SVGEGT. The CDR3 here is CASSRRTGAFYEQYF. The CDR3 nucleotides are TGTGCCAGCAGTCGACGGACAGGGGCATTCTACGAGCAGTACTTC.

The chain has TRBV4-2 and TRBJ2-7; TRBD1 aligns across 9 bases. Trimming at V came to 0 bases and at J to 5 bases, leaving 8 bases not matched to a gene. Germline CDR1 and CDR2: LGHNA and YNFKEQ. The length of the CDR3 is 16 residues. In DNA form, the CDR3 reads TGTGCCAGCAGCCAAGATCGTGGACAGGGGAGGAACGAGCAGTACTTC. Its translation: CASSQDRGQGRNEQYF.

The J gene is TRBJ1-4, the V gene TRBV10-3; possible D gene TRBD1, 5 bases. The ends were cut back, 3 bases at V and 7 bases at J, with 18 bases in the middle. Germline CDR1 is ENHRY and CDR2 is SYGVKD. The CDR3 extends over 16 amino acids. The CDR3 loop reads CAISERGVEGGEKLFF. CDR3 nucleotide sequence: TGTGCCATCAGTGAAAGGGGTGTGGAGGGTGGTGAAAAACTGTTTTTT.

The V and J genes are TRBV27 and TRBJ1-1; the match to TRBD1 covers 9 bases. CDR3 length: 16 residues. V was clipped by 3 bases and J by 7 bases; unmatched bases: 12. Germline CDR1 reads MNHEY; CDR2 reads SMNVEV (reference sequence). The CDR3, as DNA: TGTGCCAGCAGTTTCTTAACCGGGACAGGGAAGATTGAAGCTTTCTTT. It encodes CASSFLTGTGKIEAFF.

The chain carries TRBV24-1 and TRBJ1-3, with D tentatively TRBD1 (6 bases). Deletions cut 4 bases from V and 2 bases from J, with 11 bases between. The CDR3 covers 15 residues. Germline V gene data show CDR1 as KGHDR and CDR2 as SFDVKD. CDR3 region: CATSDPTGPGNTIYF. The CDR3 nucleotides are TGTGCCACCAGTGACCCGACAGGACCTGGAAACACCATATATTTT.

CDR3 bases: TGTGCCAGCAGCAAACAGGGATTGAACACTGAAGCTTTCTTT. Its translation: CASSKQGLNTEAFF. V is TRBV11-2 and J is TRBJ1-1; D is possibly TRBD1 (6 bases). This CDR3 contains 14 residues. Trimming pared 5 bases from V and 0 bases from J, leaving 10 bases between. CDR1 and CDR2 from the germline V gene are SGHAT and FQNNGV.

The chain links TRBV6-1 to TRBJ1-1; 9 nucleotides match TRBD1. Trimming took 0 bases from V and 7 from J; bases not matched to a gene: 3. This CDR3 comprises 14 residues. Germline CDR1 is MNHNS and CDR2 is SASEGT. Here the CDR3 reads CASSEAPDRGEAFF. The CDR3 DNA sequence: TGTGCCAGCAGTGAAGCGCCGGACAGGGGTGAAGCTTTCTTT.

With respect to this clone: Other DNA sequences in this specimen translate into the identical CDR3. The rearrangement uses TRBV7-3 and TRBJ1-2; TRBD1 matches at 8 bases. This CDR3 has 14 residues. Germline V lookup: CDR1 SGHTA, CDR2 FQGTGA. The junction had 7 bases not matched to a gene; V was cut back by 8 bases and J by 2 bases. The CDR3 bases are TGTGCCAGCTCGTCCGGGACAGGCAACTATGGCTACACCTTC. Translating gives CASSSGTGNYGYTF.

This sequence joins TRBV7-8 and TRBJ2-4; D remains unclear. The CDR3 contains 15 residues. Trimming removed 0 bases at V and 5 bases at J, with 11 bases between. Germline values: CDR1 SGHVS, CDR2 FQNEAQ. The CDR3 region is CASSLAGLPQNIQYF. The CDR3 DNA reads as TGTGCCAGCAGCTTAGCCGGGTTACCTCAAAACATTCAGTACTTC.

V and J are TRBV7-2 and TRBJ2-6; D not certain. Germline V gene sequence: CDR1 SGHTA, CDR2 FQGNSA. With 3 bases removed from V and 4 bases from J, the gap between germline ends came to 10 bases. This CDR3 is built from 15 residues. CDR3 protein: CASSFVSWGANVLTF. The CDR3 nucleotides are TGTGCCAGCAGCTTCGTTTCGTGGGGGGCCAACGTCCTGACTTTC.

The genes are TRBV11-1 and TRBJ2-6; D gene uncertain. Germline CDR1 and CDR2: SGHAT and FQDESV (reference sequence). The V end lost 5 bases, the J end lost 4 bases, and 6 bases lay between the germline ends. This CDR3 spans 13 amino acids. This chain's CDR3 is CASSIPGANVLTF. The CDR3 DNA reads as TGTGCCAGCAGCATCCCGGGGGCCAACGTCCTGACTTTC.

The chain couples TRBV5-1 to TRBJ2-1; 8 nucleotides line up with TRBD2. V lost 0 bases to trimming and J lost 7 bases; unmatched junction nucleotides: 6. Germline-derived CDR1 and CDR2 are SGHRS and YFSETQ. The CDR3 has 15 residues. CDR3 bases: TGCGCCAGCAGCTTGGAAGCGGGGGTGGAAAATGAGCAGTTCTTC. It translates to CASSLEAGVENEQFF.

The V and J genes are TRBV27 and TRBJ2-3, with a possible D match to TRBD1 (5 bases). Germline V gene sequence: CDR1 MNHEY, CDR2 SMNVEV (reference sequence). The CDR3 runs 16 residues. The V end lost 7 bases, the J end lost 2 bases, and 19 bases lay between the germline ends. The CDR3 reads CASMPHRGSFTDTQYF. The CDR3 DNA reads as TGTGCCAGCATGCCTCATAGGGGATCCTTCACAGATACGCAGTATTTT.

The chain uses TRBV6-1 and TRBJ2-7; D remains unclear. Germline assignment: CDR1 MNHNS and CDR2 SASEGT. This CDR3 spans 11 amino acids. Trimming removed 2 bases from V and 6 bases from J, with 5 bases in between. CDR3 in DNA: TGTGCCAGCAGTGAATGGAGCGAGCAGTACGTC. Residues: CASSEWSEQYV.

V gene TRBV14 combines with J gene TRBJ2-5; unclear D gene. CDR1 and CDR2 (germline): SGHDN, FVKESK. The V end was cut by 0 bases, the J end by 1 base, with 24 bases between. The CDR3 contains 20 residues. CDR3 sequence: CASSQEEGIFFDTSQETQYF. CDR3 nucleotides: TGTGCCAGCAGCCAAGAGGAAGGGATTTTTTTCGATACCTCCCAAGAGACCCAGTACTTC.